The rows below give T cell receptor beta chains drawn from one sample of a study of beta chain features in type 1 diabetes. Repertoires were generated with immunoSEQ multiplex PCR, while TCRdb's copy carries only in-frame clones and drops some. The top ten clones hold more than 0.45% of a sample with about 160,000 clones, 8% to 9.5% of them seen once. The sequenced sample was central memory CD4+ T cells from blood. Every receptor here comes from a young woman with type 1 diabetes. The CDR3 runs from the conserved cysteine through the conserved F or W. A D gene is named only where the DNA matches it firmly. Not all rows give a size; the values are once, few, many and, for expanded clones, a class.

V gene	clone size	CDR3 length	D gene	J gene	CDR3 protein	CDR3 DNA
TRBV5-6	few	19	TRBD1	TRBJ2-6	CASSYLRTGTVSGANVLTF	TGTGCCAGCAGCTACCTGCGGACAGGAACAGTCTCTGGGGCCAACGTCCTGACTTTC
TRBV4-3	few	15	NA	TRBJ2-3	CASSQNSGNTDTQYF	TGCGCCAGCAGCCAAAATAGCGGAAACACAGATACGCAGTATTTT
TRBV6-1	few	14	TRBD2	TRBJ2-3	CASSLAGDTDTQYF	TGTGCCAGCAGTCTAGCGGGGGACACAGATACGCAGTATTTT
TRBV7-9	few	16	TRBD2	TRBJ2-1	CASSLGTSGSSDEQFF	TGTGCCAGCAGCTTAGGGACTAGCGGGAGCAGCGATGAGCAGTTCTTC
TRBV28	few	13	TRBD1	TRBJ1-2	CASSIGQEPGYTF	TGTGCCAGCAGCATCGGACAGGAACCTGGCTACACCTTC
TRBV6-6	few	15	NA	TRBJ2-2	CASRSGTLNTGELFF	TGTGCCAGCAGGTCCGGGACTTTGAACACCGGGGAGCTGTTTTTT
TRBV7-2	few	18	TRBD2	TRBJ2-3	CASSLDRLAGVVTDTQYF	TGTGCCAGCAGCTTAGATCGACTAGCGGGGGTTGTTACAGATACGCAGTATTTT
TRBV5-1	few	15	NA	TRBJ1-5	CASSLAGQSGQPQHF	TGCGCCAGCAGCTTGGCCGGTCAGTCGGGTCAGCCCCAGCATTTT
TRBV30	few	14	NA	TRBJ1-5	CAWSGGAAGQPQHF	TGTGCCTGGAGCGGGGGGGCTGCCGGGCAGCCCCAGCATTTT
TRBV6-5	few	12	TRBD1	TRBJ1-2	CASSRGTGSYTF	TGTGCCAGCAGTCGCGGGACAGGGAGCTACACCTTC
TRBV29-1	NA	14	NA	TRBJ2-1	CSVGGGAAYNEQFF	TGCAGCGTTGGAGGCGGGGCCGCCTACAATGAGCAGTTCTTC
TRBV5-4	NA	15	TRBD1	TRBJ1-5	CASSLDRGRHQPQHF	TGTGCCAGCAGCCTAGACAGGGGACGACATCAGCCCCAGCATTTT
TRBV7-2	few	16	NA	TRBJ2-7	CASSLLREARSYEQYF	TGTGCCAGCAGCTTACTAAGGGAGGCCCGCTCCTACGAGCAGTACTTC
TRBV18	many	12	NA	TRBJ1-2	CASSEGGYGYTF	TGTGCCAGCTCAGAAGGGGGTTATGGCTACACCTTC
TRBV7-2	few	13	NA	TRBJ1-2	CASRLASGYGYTF	TGTGCCAGCAGGTTAGCGTCCGGCTATGGCTACACCTTC
TRBV5-1	few	14	NA	TRBJ2-7	CASSLELAAYEQYF	TGCGCCAGCAGCTTGGAATTAGCGGCATACGAGCAGTACTTC
TRBV18	NA	15	TRBD1	TRBJ2-7	CASSPPDRSGYEQYF	TGTGCCAGCTCACCACCGGACAGGTCAGGGTACGAGCAGTACTTC
TRBV10-2	few	14	NA	TRBJ2-5	CASSRNKYQETQYF	TGCGCCAGCAGTCGTAACAAGTACCAAGAGACCCAGTACTTC
TRBV5-1	NA	14	NA	TRBJ2-7	CASSSGVTSYEQYF	TGCGCCAGCAGCTCAGGGGTTACCTCCTACGAGCAGTACTTC
TRBV5-1	few	12	TRBD2	TRBJ2-7	CARLAGIYEQYF	TGCGCCCGGCTAGCGGGGATATACGAGCAGTACTTC
TRBV28	few	14	NA	TRBJ2-7	CASSLGGAVYEQYF	TGTGCCAGCAGTTTAGGCGGGGCAGTCTACGAGCAGTACTTC
TRBV5-1	NA	12	TRBD2	TRBJ2-3	CASSLDGGTQYF	TGCGCCAGCAGCTTGGACGGGGGGACGCAGTATTTT
TRBV7-3	few	15	NA	TRBJ2-5	CASSRSPDWQETQYF	TGTGCCAGCAGCCGAAGCCCGGACTGGCAAGAGACCCAGTACTTC
TRBV4-3	many	14	NA	TRBJ2-5	CASSQSNRDGTQYF	TGCGCCAGCAGCCAATCCAACAGGGACGGGACCCAGTACTTC
TRBV18	few	18	TRBD2	TRBJ2-1	CASSPTQLAGSSYNEQFF	TGTGCCAGCTCACCAACACAACTAGCGGGGAGCTCCTACAATGAGCAGTTCTTC
TRBV7-2	NA	18	NA	TRBJ2-3	CASSSRRLNTASTDTQYF	TGTGCCAGCAGCTCCCGTAGACTAAACACAGCTAGCACAGATACGCAGTATTTT
TRBV6-5	NA	14	TRBD2	TRBJ2-3	CASRSSGGPDTQYF	TGTGCCAGCAGATCTAGCGGGGGGCCAGATACGCAGTATTTT
TRBV7-2	NA	14	NA	TRBJ2-1	CASSLAVGGGEQFF	TGTGCCAGCAGCTTAGCTGTAGGTGGCGGTGAGCAGTTCTTC
TRBV25-1	NA	16	TRBD1	TRBJ2-1	CASSDPWTGIFDEQFF	TGTGCCAGCAGTGACCCTTGGACAGGGATCTTCGATGAGCAGTTCTTC
TRBV4-3	NA	16	TRBD1	TRBJ1-2	CASSQSDRGFGYGYTF	TGCGCCAGCAGCCAAAGCGACAGGGGGTTTGGCTATGGCTACACCTTC
TRBV5-1	NA	15	NA	TRBJ2-3	CASSPQAPGADTQYF	TGCGCCAGCAGCCCACAGGCCCCAGGGGCAGATACGCAGTATTTT
TRBV7-9	few	14	NA	TRBJ1-5	CASSLGLVDQPQHF	TGTGCCAGCAGCTTGGGGCTTGTCGATCAGCCCCAGCATTTT
TRBV4-3	few	16	TRBD2	TRBJ2-1	CASSQDSSGPYNEQFF	TGCGCCAGCAGCCAAGACTCTAGCGGGCCTTACAATGAGCAGTTCTTC
TRBV7-2	NA	13	NA	TRBJ2-3	CASRQGQQDTQYF	TGTGCCAGCAGACAGGGTCAGCAGGATACGCAGTATTTT
TRBV21-1	NA	15	NA	TRBJ2-7	CASSKASRDTYEQYF	TGTGCCAGCAGCAAAGCGAGCCGGGACACCTACGAGCAGTACTTC
TRBV7-3	NA	15	NA	TRBJ2-2	CASSPDYSNTGELFF	TGTGCCAGCAGCCCGGACTACTCGAACACCGGGGAGCTGTTTTTT
TRBV18	NA	14	NA	TRBJ2-3	CASSPRQSTDTQYF	TGTGCCAGCTCACCCAGGCAGAGCACAGATACGCAGTATTTT
TRBV30	few	14	TRBD2	TRBJ2-7	CAWRASGSLPEQYF	TGTGCCTGGAGGGCTAGCGGGAGTCTACCCGAGCAGTACTTC
TRBV14	NA	16	TRBD2	TRBJ2-7	CASSQGQGLAPYEQYF	TGTGCCAGCAGCCAAGGACAGGGACTAGCCCCCTACGAGCAGTACTTC
TRBV4-3	few	13	NA	TRBJ1-4	CASSPQGYEKLFF	TGCGCCAGCAGCCCTCAGGGCTACGAAAAACTGTTTTTT
TRBV7-2	NA	13	NA	TRBJ2-3	CASRGAAPDTQYF	TGTGCCAGCAGGGGGGCCGCCCCAGATACGCAGTATTTT
TRBV5-4	NA	14	NA	TRBJ2-2	CASSLVDQAGELFF	TGTGCCAGCAGCTTGGTTGACCAGGCCGGGGAGCTGTTTTTT